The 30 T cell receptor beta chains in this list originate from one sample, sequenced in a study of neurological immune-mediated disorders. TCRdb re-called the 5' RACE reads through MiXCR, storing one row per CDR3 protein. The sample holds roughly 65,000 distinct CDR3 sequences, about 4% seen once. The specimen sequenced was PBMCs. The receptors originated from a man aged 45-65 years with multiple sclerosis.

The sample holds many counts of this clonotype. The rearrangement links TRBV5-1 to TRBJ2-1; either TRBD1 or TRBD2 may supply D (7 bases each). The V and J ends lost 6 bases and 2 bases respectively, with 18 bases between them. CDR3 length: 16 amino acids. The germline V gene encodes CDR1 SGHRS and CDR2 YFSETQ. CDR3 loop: CASTPSGGAPYNEQFF. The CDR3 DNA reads TGCGCCAGCACCCCCTCAGGGGGGGCACCCTACAATGAGCAGTTCTTC.

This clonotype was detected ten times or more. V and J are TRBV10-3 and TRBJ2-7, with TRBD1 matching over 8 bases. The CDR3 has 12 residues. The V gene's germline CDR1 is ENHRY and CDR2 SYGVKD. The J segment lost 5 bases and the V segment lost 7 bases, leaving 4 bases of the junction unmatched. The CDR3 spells CAIMAGGHEQYF. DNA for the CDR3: TGTGCCATCATGGCAGGGGGCCACGAGCAGTACTTC.

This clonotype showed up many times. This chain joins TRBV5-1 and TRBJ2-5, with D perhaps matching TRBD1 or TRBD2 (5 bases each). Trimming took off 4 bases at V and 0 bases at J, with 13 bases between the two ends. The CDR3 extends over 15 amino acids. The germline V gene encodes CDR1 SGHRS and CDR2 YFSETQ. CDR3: CASSTPGTHQETQYF. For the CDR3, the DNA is TGCGCCAGCAGCACCCCCGGGACCCACCAAGAGACCCAGTACTTC.

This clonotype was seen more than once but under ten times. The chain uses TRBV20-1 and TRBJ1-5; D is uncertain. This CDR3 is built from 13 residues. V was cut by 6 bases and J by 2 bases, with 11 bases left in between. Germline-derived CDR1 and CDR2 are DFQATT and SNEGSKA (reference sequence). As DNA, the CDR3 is TGCAGTGCCGTGGTCGTGGGCAATCAGCCCCAGCATTTT. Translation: CSAVVVGNQPQHF.

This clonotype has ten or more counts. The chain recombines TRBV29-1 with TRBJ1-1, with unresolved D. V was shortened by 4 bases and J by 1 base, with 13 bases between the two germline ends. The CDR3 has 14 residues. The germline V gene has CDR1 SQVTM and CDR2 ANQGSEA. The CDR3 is CSVVVLEKNTEAFF. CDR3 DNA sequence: TGCAGCGTTGTAGTTCTGGAAAAGAACACTGAAGCTTTCTTT.

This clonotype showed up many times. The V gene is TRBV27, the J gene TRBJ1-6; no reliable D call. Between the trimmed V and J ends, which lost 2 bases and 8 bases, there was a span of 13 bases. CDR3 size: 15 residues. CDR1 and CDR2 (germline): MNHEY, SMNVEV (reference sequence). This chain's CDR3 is CASSLGSPTHSPLHF. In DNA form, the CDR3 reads TGTGCCAGCAGTTTAGGCAGCCCTACTCATTCACCCCTCCACTTT.

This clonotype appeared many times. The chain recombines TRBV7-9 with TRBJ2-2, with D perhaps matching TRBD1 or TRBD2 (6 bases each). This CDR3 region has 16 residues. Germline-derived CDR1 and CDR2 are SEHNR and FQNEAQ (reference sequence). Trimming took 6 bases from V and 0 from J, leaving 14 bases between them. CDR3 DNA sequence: TGTGCCAGCAGTCTCCGGGGGCCCTCGAACACCGGGGAGCTGTTTTTT. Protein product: CASSLRGPSNTGELFF. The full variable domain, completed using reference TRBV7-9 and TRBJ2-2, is DTGVSQNPRHKITKRGQNVTFRCDPISEHNRLYWYRQTLGQGPEFLTYFQNEAQLEKSRLLSDRFSAERPKGSFSTLEIQRTEQGDSAMYLCASSLRGPSNTGELFFGEGSRLTVL.

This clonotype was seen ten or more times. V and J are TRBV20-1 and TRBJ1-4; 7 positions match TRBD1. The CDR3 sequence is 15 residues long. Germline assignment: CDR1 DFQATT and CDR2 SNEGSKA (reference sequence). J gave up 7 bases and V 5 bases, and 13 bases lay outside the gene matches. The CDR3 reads CSALDRAKGSEKLFF. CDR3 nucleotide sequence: TGCAGTGCTCTTGACAGGGCAAAGGGGAGTGAAAAACTGTTTTTT.

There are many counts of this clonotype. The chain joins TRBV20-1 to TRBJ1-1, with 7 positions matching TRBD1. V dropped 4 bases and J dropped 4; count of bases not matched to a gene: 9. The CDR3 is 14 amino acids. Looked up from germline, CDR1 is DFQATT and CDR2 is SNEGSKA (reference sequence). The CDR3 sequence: CSATATGFGTEAFF. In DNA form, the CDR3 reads TGCAGTGCTACCGCGACAGGGTTTGGCACTGAAGCTTTCTTT.

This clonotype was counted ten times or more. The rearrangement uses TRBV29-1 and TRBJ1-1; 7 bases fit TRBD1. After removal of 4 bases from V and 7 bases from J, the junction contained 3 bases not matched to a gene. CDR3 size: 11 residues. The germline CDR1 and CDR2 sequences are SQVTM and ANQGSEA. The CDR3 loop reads CSVVWDSEAFF. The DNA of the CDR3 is TGCAGCGTTGTATGGGACAGTGAAGCTTTCTTT.

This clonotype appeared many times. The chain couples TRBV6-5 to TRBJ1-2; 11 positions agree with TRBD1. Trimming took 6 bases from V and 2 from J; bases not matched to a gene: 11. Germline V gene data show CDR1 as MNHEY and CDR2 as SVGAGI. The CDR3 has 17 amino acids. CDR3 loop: CASRAGTGGTKNYGYTF. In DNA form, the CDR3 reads TGTGCCAGCAGAGCCGGGACAGGGGGTACAAAGAACTATGGCTACACCTTC.

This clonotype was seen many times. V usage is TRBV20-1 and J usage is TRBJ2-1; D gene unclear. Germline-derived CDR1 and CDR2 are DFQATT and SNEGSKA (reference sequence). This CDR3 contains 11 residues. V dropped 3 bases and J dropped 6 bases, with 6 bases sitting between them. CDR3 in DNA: TGCAGTGCTAGGAAACGCAATGAGCAGTTCTTC. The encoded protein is CSARKRNEQFF.

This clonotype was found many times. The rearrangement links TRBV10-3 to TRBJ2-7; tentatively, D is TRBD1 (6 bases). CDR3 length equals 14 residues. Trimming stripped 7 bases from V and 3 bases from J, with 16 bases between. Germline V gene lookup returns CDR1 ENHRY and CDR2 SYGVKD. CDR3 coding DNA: TGTGCCATCAAGGATGGGCCGGGACACTACGAGCAGTACTTC. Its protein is CAIKDGPGHYEQYF.

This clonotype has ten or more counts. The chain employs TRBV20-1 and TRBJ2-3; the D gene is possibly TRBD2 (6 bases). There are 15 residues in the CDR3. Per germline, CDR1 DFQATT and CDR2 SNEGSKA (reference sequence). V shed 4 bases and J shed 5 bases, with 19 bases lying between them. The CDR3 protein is CSANPRGRVVDTQYF. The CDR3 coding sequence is TGCAGTGCTAATCCGCGGGGACGAGTTGTAGATACGCAGTATTTT.

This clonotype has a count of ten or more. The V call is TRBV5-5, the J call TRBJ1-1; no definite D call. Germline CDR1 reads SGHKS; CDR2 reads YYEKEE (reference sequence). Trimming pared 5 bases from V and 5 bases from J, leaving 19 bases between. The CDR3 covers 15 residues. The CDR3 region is CASRSTIQVETEAFF. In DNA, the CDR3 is TGTGCCAGCAGATCGACAATACAAGTGGAGACTGAAGCTTTCTTT.

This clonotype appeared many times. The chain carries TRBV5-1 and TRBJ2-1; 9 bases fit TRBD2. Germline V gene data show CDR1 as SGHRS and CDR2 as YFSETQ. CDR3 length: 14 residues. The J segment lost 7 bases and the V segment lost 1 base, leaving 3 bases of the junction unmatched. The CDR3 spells CASSLRLAGNEQFF. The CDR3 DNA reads TGCGCCAGCAGCTTGCGCCTAGCGGGGAATGAGCAGTTCTTC.

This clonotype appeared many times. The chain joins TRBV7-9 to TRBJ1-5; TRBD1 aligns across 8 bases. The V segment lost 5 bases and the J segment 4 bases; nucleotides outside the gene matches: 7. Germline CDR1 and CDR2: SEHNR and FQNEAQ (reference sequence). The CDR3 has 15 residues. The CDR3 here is CASSAGQVLNQPQHF. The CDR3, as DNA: TGTGCCAGCAGCGCGGGACAGGTCCTGAATCAGCCCCAGCATTTT.

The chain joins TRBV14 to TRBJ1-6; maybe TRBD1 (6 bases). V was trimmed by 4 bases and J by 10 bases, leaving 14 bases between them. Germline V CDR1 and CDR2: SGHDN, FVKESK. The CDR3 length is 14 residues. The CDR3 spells CASSLLIGGSPLHF. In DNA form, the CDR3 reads TGTGCCAGCAGCCTACTGATTGGGGGCTCACCCCTCCACTTT.

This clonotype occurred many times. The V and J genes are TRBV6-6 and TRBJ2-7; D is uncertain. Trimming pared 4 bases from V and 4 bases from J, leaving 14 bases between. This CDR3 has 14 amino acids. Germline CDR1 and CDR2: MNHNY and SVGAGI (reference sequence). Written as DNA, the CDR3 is TGTGCCAGCAGTTTAACATCCTCAGCGTACGAGCAGTACGTC. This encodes CASSLTSSAYEQYV.

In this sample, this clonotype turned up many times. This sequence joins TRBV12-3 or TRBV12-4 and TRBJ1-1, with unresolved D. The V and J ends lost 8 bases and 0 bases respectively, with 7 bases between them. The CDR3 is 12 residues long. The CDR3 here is CASRRVNTEAFF. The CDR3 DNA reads TGTGCCAGCCGGAGGGTGAACACTGAAGCTTTCTTT.

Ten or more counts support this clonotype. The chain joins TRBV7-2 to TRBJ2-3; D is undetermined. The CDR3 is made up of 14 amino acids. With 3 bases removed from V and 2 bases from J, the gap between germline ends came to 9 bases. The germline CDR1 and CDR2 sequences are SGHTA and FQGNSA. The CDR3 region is CASSFGPATDTQYF. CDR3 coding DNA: TGTGCCAGCAGCTTTGGGCCAGCCACAGATACGCAGTATTTT.

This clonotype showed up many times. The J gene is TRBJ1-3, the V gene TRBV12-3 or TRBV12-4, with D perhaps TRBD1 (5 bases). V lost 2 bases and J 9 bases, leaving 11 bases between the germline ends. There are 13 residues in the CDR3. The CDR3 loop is CASSLPPGPTIYF. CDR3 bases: TGTGCCAGCAGTTTACCACCGGGACCCACCATATATTTT.

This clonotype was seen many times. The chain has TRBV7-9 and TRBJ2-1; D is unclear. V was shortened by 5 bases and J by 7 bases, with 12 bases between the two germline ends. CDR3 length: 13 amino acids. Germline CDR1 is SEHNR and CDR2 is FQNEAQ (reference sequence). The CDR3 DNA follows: TGTGCCAGCAGCCAGACACCGAGGAATGAGCAGTTCTTC. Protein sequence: CASSQTPRNEQFF.

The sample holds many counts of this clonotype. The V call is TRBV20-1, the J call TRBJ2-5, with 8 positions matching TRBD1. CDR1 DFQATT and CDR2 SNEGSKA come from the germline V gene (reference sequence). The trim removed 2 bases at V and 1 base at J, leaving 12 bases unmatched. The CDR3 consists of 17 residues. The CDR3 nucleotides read TGCAGTGCTAGAAGGCAGGGGGCCTCTCTTTTCCAAGAGACCCAGTACTTC. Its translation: CSARRQGASLFQETQYF.

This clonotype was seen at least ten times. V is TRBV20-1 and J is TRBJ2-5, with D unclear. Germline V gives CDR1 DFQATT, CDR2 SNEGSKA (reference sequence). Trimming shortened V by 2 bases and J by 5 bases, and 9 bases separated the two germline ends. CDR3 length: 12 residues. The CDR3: CSARLNGETQYF. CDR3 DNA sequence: TGCAGTGCTAGACTCAATGGGGAGACCCAGTACTTC.

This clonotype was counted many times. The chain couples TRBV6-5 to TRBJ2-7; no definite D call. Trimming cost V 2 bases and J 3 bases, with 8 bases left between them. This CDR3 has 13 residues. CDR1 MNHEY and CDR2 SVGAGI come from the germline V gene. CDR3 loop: CASSYGPFYEQYV. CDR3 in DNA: TGTGCCAGCAGTTACGGACCCTTCTACGAGCAGTACGTC.

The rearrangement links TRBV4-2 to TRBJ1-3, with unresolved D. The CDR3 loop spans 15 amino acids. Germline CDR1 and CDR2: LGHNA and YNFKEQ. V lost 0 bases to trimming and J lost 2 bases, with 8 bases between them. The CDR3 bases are TGTGCCAGCAGCCAAGACAGCGAAACTGGAAACACCATATATTTT. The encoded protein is CASSQDSETGNTIYF.

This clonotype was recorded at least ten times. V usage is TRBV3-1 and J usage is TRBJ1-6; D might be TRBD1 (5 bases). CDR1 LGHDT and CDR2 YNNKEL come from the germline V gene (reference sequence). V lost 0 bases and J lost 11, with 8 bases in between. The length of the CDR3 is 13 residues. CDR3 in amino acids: CASSQEGRAPLHF. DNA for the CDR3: TGTGCCAGCAGCCAAGAGGGCAGGGCACCCCTCCACTTT. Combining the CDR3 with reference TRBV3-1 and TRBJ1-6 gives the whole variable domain DTAVSQTPKYLVTQMGNDKSIKCEQNLGHDTMYWYKQDSKKFLKIMFSYNNKELIINETVPNRFSPKSPDKAHLNLHINSLELGDSAVYFCASSQEGRAPLHFGNGTRLTVT.

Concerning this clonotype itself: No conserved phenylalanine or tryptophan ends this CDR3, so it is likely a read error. This CDR3 is CASSRAGGTDTQYN. The CDR3 DNA is TGTGCCAGCAGCCGAGCGGGGGGCACAGATACGCAGTATAAT. The rearrangement links TRBV11-3 to TRBJ2-3, with 8 bases aligning to TRBD2. This CDR3 comprises 14 residues. Germline CDR1 SGHNT, CDR2 YENEEA. Losses at the gene ends were 5 bases for V and 1 base for J; bases not matched to a gene: 2.

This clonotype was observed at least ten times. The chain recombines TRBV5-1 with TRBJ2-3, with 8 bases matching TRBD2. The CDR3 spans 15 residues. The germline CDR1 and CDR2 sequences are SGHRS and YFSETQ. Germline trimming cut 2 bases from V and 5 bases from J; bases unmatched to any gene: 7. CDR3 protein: CASSLLRGAGDTQYF. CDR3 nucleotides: TGCGCCAGCAGCTTACTGCGGGGGGCGGGAGATACGCAGTATTTT.